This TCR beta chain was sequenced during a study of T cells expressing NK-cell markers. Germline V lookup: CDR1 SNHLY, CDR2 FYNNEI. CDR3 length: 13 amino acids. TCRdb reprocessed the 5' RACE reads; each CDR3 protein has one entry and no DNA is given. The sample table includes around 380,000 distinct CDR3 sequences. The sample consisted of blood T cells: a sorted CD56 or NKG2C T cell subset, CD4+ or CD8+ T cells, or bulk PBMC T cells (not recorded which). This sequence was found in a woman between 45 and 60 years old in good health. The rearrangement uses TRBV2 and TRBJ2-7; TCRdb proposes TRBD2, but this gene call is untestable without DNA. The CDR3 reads CATGLAGGNEQYF.